A single sample is the source of the 8 T cell receptor beta chains below, sequenced in a study of STAT5B mutations in CD4+ large granular lymphocyte leukemia. The method was immunoSEQ multiplex PCR; TCRdb's version includes in-frame clones alone and lacks a portion of them. The profile shows 37,000 or so clones, approximately 80% of them singletons. Input material: CD4+ T cells from blood buffy coats. Every receptor here comes from a human donor in good health.

This clone was observed a few times. The chain carries TRBV4-1 and TRBJ2-7, with 7 bases fitting TRBD1. This CDR3 is 16 amino acids long. Germline CDR1 and CDR2: MGHRA and YSYEKL. Trimming took 3 bases from V and 4 from J; bases not matched to a gene: 12. CDR3 sequence (DNA): TGCGCCAGCAGCCAGCCATCCGGGACAGCACTTTACGAGCAGTACTTC. Protein sequence: CASSQPSGTALYEQYF.

V usage is TRBV5-6 and J usage is TRBJ2-7; D may be TRBD2 (5 bases). Germline lookup yields CDR1 SGHDT and CDR2 YYEEEE. Trimming removed 1 base at V and 2 bases at J, with 10 bases between. The CDR3 has 14 residues. As DNA, the CDR3 is TGTGCCAGCAGCTTGAATACGGGAACCTACGAGCAGTACTTC. Translation gives CASSLNTGTYEQYF.

This clone is large. The CDR3 loop reads CAISGGAGDTQYF. The DNA for the CDR3 is TGTGCCATCAGCGGGGGGGCCGGAGATACGCAGTATTTT. The chain employs TRBV10-3 and TRBJ2-3; 8 nucleotides align to TRBD2. The CDR3 is made up of 13 amino acids. Trimming took 6 bases from V and 5 from J; bases not matched to a gene: 4. CDR1 and CDR2 (germline): ENHRY, SYGVKD.

The gene calls are TRBV2 and TRBJ1-5; D is possibly TRBD1 (6 bases). Trimming removed 6 bases at V and 7 bases at J, with 16 bases between. The germline CDR1 and CDR2 sequences are SNHLY and FYNNEI. CDR3 length equals 14 residues. CDR3 in amino acids: CASRGPGERQPQHF. CDR3 DNA: TGTGCCAGCAGGGGTCCAGGGGAAAGACAGCCCCAGCATTTT.

The rearrangement uses TRBV2 and TRBJ1-6; TRBD1 agrees at 7 bases. This CDR3 contains 15 residues. J gave up 9 bases and V 1 base, and 6 bases lay outside the gene matches. CDR1 SNHLY and CDR2 FYNNEI come from the germline V gene. For the CDR3, the DNA is TGTGCCAGCAGTGAAGGGACAGGACCGGCTTCACCCCTCCACTTT. Its translation is CASSEGTGPASPLHF.

The chain links TRBV10-3 to TRBJ1-1; D is ambiguous. Trimming cost V 7 bases and J 4 bases, with 13 bases left between them. The length of the CDR3 is 13 residues. From germline, CDR1 is ENHRY and CDR2 SYGVKD. This chain's CDR3 is CAIMEAKGTEAFF. In nucleotides, the CDR3 is TGTGCCATCATGGAGGCGAAGGGCACTGAAGCTTTCTTT.

The chain has TRBV9 and TRBJ1-4, with 9 bases aligning to TRBD1. Germline loops: CDR1 SGDLS, CDR2 YYNGEE. The V segment lost 3 bases and the J segment 7 bases; nucleotides outside the gene matches: 7. CDR3 length: 15 residues. The CDR3 loop reads CASSGPGQGGEKLFF. CDR3 bases: TGTGCCAGCAGCGGGCCGGGACAGGGTGGTGAAAAACTGTTTTTT.

This clone showed up just a few times. This chain uses TRBV6-6 with TRBJ2-5, with 11 bases identical to TRBD2. Germline values: CDR1 MNHNY, CDR2 SVGAGI (reference sequence). The V segment lost 4 bases and the J segment 1 base; nucleotides outside the gene matches: 5. The CDR3 has 16 amino acids. The CDR3 region has the DNA TGTGCCAGCAGTTCTTTACTAGCGGGGGTCCAAGAGACCCAGTACTTC. This sequence encodes CASSSLLAGVQETQYF.